This T cell receptor beta chain was captured in a study of OX40 agonist ivuxolimab in advanced cancers. In the study overall: Ivuxolimab, which targeted the costimulatory receptor OX40 (CD134), was an agonistic, fully human IgG2 monoclonal antibody. A male proportion of 82.7% and a mean age of about 60 years, ranging from roughly 23 to 80, were recorded for the dose-escalation cohort. Patients were allowed to have had prior anti-PD-1, anti-PD-L1 or anti-CTLA-4 therapy, and 40% of the dose-escalation patients had been treated with checkpoint inhibitors. Intravenous ivuxolimab was administered to patients every 2 weeks at six dose levels: 0.01, 0.1, 0.3, 1.5, 3 and 10 mg/kg. Peripheral TCRbeta sequencing was intended to test whether TCR sequence diversity was altered and clonal T-cell expansion was caused by ivuxolimab. Of the roughly 52 dose-escalation patients, hepatocellular carcinoma was present in 19, melanoma in around 15, renal cell carcinoma in 9 and head and neck cancer in 9. The monotherapy dose-escalation portion (N = 52 patients) of the phase I ivuxolimab trial is reported in the paper. Partial responses occurred in three dose-escalation patients: two with cutaneous melanoma and one with hepatocellular carcinoma. Broad study findings and their caveats: After ivuxolimab, CD8+ T cells had more expanded clones than CD4+ T cells on average. Low levels of normalized T-cell clonal expansion were also shown by some nonresponding patients. Antigen specificity was not determined for the clonally expanded peripheral T cells. In partial responders in the 0.1-3.0 mg/kg groups, normalized peripheral clonal expansion was found to be among the lowest, especially among CD8+ T cells. At doses from 0.1 to 3.0 mg/kg, clonal expansion was seen in both CD4+ and CD8+ blood T cells between baseline and week 6.

The CDR1 and CDR2 encoded by the germline V gene are KGHSH and LQKENI. V trim: 2 bases; J trim: 3 bases; unmatched bases: 5. The CDR3 measures 15 amino acids from cysteine to phenylalanine. Only CDR3 DNA is held: 45 bases, read in frame from base 1. For sequencing of the TCRbeta CDR3 region, genomic DNA was extracted from the sorted cells. TCRbeta CDR3 regions were sequenced using the immunoSEQ Assay. TCRdb mirrors the immuneACCESS table, restricted to in-frame sequences. Some clones are absent from its copies; in checked studies, under half trace to an unresolved V gene, and the reason for the others is unknown. The sample table lists 79,000 or so clones, 91% of them with a count of one. The ten largest clones take up around 1.5% of the sample. As to this clone: Its antigen has not been determined. No per-base quality is available; no much larger clone lies one base away.

The trial excluded patients who had a history of autoimmune disease or were on systemic immunosuppression. Peripheral blood for TCR sequencing was collected from all dose cohorts at baseline, on cycle 4 day 1, and on cycle 7 day 1. The samples were taken from a phase I, first-in-human, multicenter, open-label dose-escalation trial of ivuxolimab. Adults with locally advanced or metastatic melanoma, renal cell, hepatocellular, or head and neck squamous cell carcinoma were enrolled in the trial. CD4+ and CD8+ T cells were sorted separately from peripheral blood before TCR sequencing. Recombination connected TRBV18 to TRBJ2-3, and 7 junction bases match TRBD2. The receptor comes from an adult with an advanced solid tumor such as melanoma, head and neck, liver or kidney cancer. The sequencing used CD4+ or CD8+ T cells sorted from blood, collected in a trial of the OX40 agonist ivuxolimab. This receptor has the CDR3 CASSPGGVQTDTQYF. The DNA sequence is as follows: TGTGCCAGCTCACCAGGGGGGGTCCAAACAGATACGCAGTATTTT.